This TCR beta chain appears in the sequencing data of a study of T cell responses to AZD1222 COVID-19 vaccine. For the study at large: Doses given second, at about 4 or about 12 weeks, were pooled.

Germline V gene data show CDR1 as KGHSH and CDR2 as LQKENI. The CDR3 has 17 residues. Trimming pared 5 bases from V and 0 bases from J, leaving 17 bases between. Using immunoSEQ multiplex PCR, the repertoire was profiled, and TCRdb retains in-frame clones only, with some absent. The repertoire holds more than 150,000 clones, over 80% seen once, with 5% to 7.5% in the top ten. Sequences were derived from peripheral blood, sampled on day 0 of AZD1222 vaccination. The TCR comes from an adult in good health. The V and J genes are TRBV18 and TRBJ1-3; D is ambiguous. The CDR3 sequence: CASSGSLGGSSGNTIYF. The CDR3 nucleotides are TGTGCCAGCTCAGGCTCACTGGGCGGGAGCTCTGGAAACACCATATATTTT.